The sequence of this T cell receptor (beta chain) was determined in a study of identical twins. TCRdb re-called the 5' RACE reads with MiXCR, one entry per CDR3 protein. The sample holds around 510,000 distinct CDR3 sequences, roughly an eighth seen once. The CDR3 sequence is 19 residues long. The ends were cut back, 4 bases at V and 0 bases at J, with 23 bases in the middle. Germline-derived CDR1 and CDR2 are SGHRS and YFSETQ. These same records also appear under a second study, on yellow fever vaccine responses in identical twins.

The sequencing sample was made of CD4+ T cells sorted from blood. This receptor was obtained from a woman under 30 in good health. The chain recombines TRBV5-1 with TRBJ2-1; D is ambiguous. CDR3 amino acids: CASSPTPLDGLSSYNEQFF. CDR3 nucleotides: TGCGCCAGCAGCCCGACTCCCCTAGACGGCCTTAGCTCCTACAATGAGCAGTTCTTC.